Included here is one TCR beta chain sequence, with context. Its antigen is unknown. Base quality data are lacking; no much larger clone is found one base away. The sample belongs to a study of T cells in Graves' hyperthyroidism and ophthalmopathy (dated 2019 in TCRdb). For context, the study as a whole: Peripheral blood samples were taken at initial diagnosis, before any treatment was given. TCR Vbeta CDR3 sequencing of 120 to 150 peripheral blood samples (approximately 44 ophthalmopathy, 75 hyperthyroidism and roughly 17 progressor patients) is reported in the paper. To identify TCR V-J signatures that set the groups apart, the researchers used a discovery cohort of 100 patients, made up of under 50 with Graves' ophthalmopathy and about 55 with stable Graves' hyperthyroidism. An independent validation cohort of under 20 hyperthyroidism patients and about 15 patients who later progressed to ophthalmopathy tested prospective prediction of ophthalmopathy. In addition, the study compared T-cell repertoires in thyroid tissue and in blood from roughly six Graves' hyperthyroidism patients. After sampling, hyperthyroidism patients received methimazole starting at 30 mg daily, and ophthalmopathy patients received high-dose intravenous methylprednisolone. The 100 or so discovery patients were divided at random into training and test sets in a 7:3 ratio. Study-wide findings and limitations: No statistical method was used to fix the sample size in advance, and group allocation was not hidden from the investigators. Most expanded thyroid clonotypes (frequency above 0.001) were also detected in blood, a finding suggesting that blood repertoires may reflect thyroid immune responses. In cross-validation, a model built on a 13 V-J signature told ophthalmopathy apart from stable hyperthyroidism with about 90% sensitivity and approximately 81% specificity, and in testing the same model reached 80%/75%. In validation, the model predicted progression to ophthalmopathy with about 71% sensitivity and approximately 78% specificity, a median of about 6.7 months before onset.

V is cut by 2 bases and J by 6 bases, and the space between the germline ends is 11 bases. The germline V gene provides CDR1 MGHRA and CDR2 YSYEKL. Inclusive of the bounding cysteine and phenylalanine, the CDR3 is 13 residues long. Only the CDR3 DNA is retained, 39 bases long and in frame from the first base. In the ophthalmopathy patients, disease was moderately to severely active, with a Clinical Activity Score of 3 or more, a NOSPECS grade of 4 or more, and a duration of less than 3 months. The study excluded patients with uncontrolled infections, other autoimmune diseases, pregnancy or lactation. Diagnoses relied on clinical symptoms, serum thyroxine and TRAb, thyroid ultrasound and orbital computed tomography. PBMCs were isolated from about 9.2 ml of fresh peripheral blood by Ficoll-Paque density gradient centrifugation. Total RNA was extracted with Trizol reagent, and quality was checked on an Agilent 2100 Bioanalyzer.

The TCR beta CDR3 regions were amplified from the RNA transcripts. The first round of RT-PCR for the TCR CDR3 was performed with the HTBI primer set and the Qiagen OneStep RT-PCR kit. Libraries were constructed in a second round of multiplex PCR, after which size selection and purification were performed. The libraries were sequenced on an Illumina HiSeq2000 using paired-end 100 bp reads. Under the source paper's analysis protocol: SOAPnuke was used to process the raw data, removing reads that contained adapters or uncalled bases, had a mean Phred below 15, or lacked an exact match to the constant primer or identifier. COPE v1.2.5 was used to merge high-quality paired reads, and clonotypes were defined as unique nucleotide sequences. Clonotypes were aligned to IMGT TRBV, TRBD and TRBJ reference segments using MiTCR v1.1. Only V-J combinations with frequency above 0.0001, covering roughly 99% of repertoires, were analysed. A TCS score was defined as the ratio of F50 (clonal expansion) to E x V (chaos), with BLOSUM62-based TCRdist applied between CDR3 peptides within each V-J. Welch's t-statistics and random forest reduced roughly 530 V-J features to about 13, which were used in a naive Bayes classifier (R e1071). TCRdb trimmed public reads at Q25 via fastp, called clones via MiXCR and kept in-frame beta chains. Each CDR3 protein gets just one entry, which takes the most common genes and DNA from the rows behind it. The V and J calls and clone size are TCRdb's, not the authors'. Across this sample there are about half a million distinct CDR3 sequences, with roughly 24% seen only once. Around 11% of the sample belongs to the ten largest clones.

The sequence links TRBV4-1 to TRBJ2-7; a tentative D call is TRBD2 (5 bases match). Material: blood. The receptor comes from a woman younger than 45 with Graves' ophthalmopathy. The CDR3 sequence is CASSQPDGVEQYF. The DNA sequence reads TGCGCCAGCAGCCAACCCGACGGGGTCGAGCAGTACTTC.